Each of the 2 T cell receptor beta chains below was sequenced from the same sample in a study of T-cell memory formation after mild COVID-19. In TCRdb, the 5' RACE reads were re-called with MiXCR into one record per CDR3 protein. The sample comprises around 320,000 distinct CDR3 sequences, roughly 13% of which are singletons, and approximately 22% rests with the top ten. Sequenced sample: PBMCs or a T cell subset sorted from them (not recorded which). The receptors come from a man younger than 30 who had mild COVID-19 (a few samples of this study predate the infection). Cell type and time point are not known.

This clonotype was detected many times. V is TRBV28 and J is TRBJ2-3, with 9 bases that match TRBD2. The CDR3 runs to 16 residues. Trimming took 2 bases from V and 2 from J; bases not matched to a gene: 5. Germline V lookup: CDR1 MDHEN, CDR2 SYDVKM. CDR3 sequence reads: CASSLAASGITDTQYF. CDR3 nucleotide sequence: TGTGCCAGCAGTTTAGCGGCTAGCGGGATCACAGATACGCAGTATTTT.

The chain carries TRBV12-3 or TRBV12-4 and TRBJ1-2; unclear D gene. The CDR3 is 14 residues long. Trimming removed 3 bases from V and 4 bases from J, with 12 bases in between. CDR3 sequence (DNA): TGTGCCAGCAGTTTGGGAGGCCAGAGCTATGGCTACACCTTC. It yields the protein CASSLGGQSYGYTF.